The sequence of this TCR beta chain was determined in a study of shared clonotypes between healthy human individuals. Turning to the study itself: Per donor, CD8 memory used one plate, CD8 naive used two, CD4 memory used three and CD4 naive used three.

Germline V gene lookup returns CDR1 ENHRY and CDR2 SYGVKD. With 3 bases clipped from V and 5 bases from J, the junction kept 4 bases outside the gene matches. The CDR3 runs 14 residues. Study-level findings and limits: Owing to a small donor count, the genetic and exposure-history diversity represented was limited.

Only Caucasian adults living in Nashville, Tennessee served as donors. Both subsets, CD45RA+ naive and CD45RA-negative memory, were split from the CD4+ cells. The method was immunoSEQ multiplex PCR; TCRdb's version includes in-frame clones alone and lacks a portion of them. This sample yields nearly 1 million clones, of which over 60% are seen a single time; approximately 1.5% belongs to the top ten. This clone came up many times. Antigen specificity is unknown. This same CDR3 is encoded by further DNA sequences in the sample. The sequenced sample was memory CD4+ T cells sorted from blood. As to subset: CD45RA-negative fraction. The TCR comes from a man between 18 and 29 years old in good health. The chain links TRBV10-3 to TRBJ2-5; TRBD1 matches 9 bases. The CDR3 here is CAISDGQGRETQYF. CDR3 nucleotide sequence: TGTGCCATCAGTGACGGACAGGGGAGGGAGACCCAGTACTTC.